The sequence of this TCR beta chain was determined in a study of OX40 agonist ivuxolimab in advanced cancers. Clones were sequenced by immunoSEQ multiplex PCR, and TCRdb holds only the in-frame ones, with some missing. This table has fewer than 120,000 clones, around 90% appearing once. Note on this clone: Its antigen is undetermined.

Study-level points and caveats: With doses of 0.1-3.0 mg/kg, partial responders showed among the lowest clonal expansion. Among T cells, CD8+ cells averaged more expanded clones than CD4+ cells. CD4+ and CD8+ blood T cells expanded clonally by week 6 at 0.1 to 3.0 mg/kg.

Blood was sampled at baseline, cycle 4 day 1, and cycle 7 day 1. V gave up 5 bases and J gave up 9 bases; unmatched junction bases: 8. Germline CDR1 SEHNR, CDR2 FQNEAQ (reference sequence). CDR3 length: 13 residues. Source: CD4+ or CD8+ T cells sorted from blood, taken in a trial of the OX40 agonist ivuxolimab. The chain employs TRBV7-9 and TRBJ2-7; 9 bases are a match to TRBD1. The clonotype was recovered from an adult with an advanced solid tumor such as melanoma, head and neck, liver or kidney cancer. CDR3 amino acids: CASSPGQGGSQYF. The CDR3 DNA sequence: TGTGCCAGCAGCCCGGGACAGGGCGGTTCGCAGTACTTC.